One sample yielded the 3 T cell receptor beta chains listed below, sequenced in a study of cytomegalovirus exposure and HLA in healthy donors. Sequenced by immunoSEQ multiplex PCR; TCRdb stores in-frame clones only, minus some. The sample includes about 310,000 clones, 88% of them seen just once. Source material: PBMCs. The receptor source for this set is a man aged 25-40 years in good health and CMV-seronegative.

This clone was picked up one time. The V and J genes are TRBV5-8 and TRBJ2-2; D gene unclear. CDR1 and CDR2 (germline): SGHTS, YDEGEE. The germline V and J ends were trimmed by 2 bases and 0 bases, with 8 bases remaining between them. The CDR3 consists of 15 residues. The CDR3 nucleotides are TGTGCCAGCAGCTTTTTTTCTGCGAACACCGGGGAGCTGTTTTTT. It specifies CASSFFSANTGELFF.

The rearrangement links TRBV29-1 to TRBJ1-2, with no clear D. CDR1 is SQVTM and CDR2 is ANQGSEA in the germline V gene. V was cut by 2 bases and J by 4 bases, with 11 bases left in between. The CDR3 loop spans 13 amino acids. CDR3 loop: CSVEWEIGYGYTF. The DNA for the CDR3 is TGCAGCGTTGAATGGGAGATTGGCTATGGCTACACCTTC.

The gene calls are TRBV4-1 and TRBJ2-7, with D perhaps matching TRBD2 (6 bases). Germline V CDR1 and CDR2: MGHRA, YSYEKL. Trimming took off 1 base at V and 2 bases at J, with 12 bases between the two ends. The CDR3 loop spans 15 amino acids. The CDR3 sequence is CASSQVQRAAYEQYF. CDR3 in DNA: TGCGCCAGCAGCCAAGTCCAGCGGGCGGCCTACGAGCAGTACTTC.